Detailed here is one T cell receptor (beta chain). Its antigen is still unknown. Losses at the gene ends were 7 bases for V and 6 bases for J; bases not matched to a gene: 10. This CDR3 region has 14 residues. Germline V CDR1 and CDR2: GTSNPN, SVGIG (reference sequence). These data come from a study of Tregs in tolerant kidney transplant recipients. Data came from immunoSEQ multiplex PCR; TCRdb stores just in-frame clones and leaves some out. This sample yields about 120,000 clones, of which around 91% are seen a single time; roughly 0.63% belongs to the top ten. Thawed PBMCs were FACS-sorted into unstimulated CD4+CD25+CD127- regulatory T cells, CD4+CD25- non-regulatory cells, CD4 and CD8 cells. Study outcomes and limitations: Few patients were studied, so findings need validation in larger groups. The most relevant donor-specific Treg TCRbeta repertoire apparently came from expansion with activated donor B cells. This study did not directly address biological reproducibility.

What was sequenced was CD4+ T cells from blood. The rearrangement joins TRBV30 to TRBJ2-1, with 9 bases fitting TRBD2. This TCR was sampled from a human donor in good health. The CDR3 loop reads CALRGLAIANEQFF. In nucleotides, the CDR3 is TGTGCCTTACGGGGACTAGCCATAGCCAATGAGCAGTTCTTC.